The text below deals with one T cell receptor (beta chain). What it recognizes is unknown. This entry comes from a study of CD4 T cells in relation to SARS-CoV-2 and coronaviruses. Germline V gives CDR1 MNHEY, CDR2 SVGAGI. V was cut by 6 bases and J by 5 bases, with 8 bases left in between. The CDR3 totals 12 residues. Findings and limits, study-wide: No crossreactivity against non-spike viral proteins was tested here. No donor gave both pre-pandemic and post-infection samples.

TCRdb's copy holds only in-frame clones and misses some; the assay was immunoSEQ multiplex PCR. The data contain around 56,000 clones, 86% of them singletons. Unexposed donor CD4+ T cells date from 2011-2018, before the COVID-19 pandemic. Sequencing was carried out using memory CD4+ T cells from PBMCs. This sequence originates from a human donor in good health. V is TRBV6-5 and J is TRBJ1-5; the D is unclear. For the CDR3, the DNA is TGTGCCAGCAGGGGGTGGTATCAGCCCCAGCATTTT. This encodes CASRGWYQPQHF.